These 2 T cell receptor beta chains were sequenced from one sample in a study of CD8 T cells in ankylosing spondylitis. TCRdb reanalysed the 5' RACE reads using MiXCR and keeps one entry per CDR3 protein. Altogether 150,000 to 250,000 distinct CDR3 sequences are present, about 13% being singletons, with the ten largest covering approximately 16%. Sequencing was performed on blood, either unsorted or a sorted T cell fraction (not recorded which). The origin of the receptors is a male donor with ankylosing spondylitis or in good health (not recorded which).

This clonotype appeared many times. The chain combines TRBV5-1 with TRBJ2-1; TRBD1 matches at 12 bases. The junction had 2 bases not matched to a gene; V was cut back by 2 bases and J by 5 bases. Looked up from germline, CDR1 is SGHRS and CDR2 is YFSETQ. The CDR3 is 15 residues long. The CDR3 region has the DNA TGCGCCAGCAGCTTAGGGACAGGGGGCCACAATGAGCAGTTCTTC. Its protein product is CASSLGTGGHNEQFF. The variable domain in full, with the rest retrieved from reference TRBV5-1 and TRBJ2-1, is KAGVTQTPRYLIKTRGQQVTLSCSPISGHRSVSWYQQTPGQGLQFLFEYFSETQRNKGNFPGRFSGRQFSNSRSEMNVSTLELGDSALYLCASSLGTGGHNEQFFGPGTRLTVL.

The chain employs TRBV27 and TRBJ2-1; D is possibly TRBD2 (6 bases). CDR1 is MNHEY, CDR2 SMNVEV, per germline (reference sequence). Trimming pared 3 bases from V and 10 bases from J, leaving 10 bases between. This CDR3 region has 12 residues. CDR3 DNA sequence: TGTGCCAGCAGTTTGAAGGGGAGGGAGCAGTTCTTC. This codes for CASSLKGREQFF.